The entry that follows covers one T cell receptor (beta chain) sequence. Its antigen is still unknown. The CDR3 totals 14 residues. The V gene's germline CDR1 is SGHRS and CDR2 YFSETQ. V was pared by 0 bases and J by 6 bases, with 3 bases of the junction left unmatched. TCRdb keeps only in-frame clones here, not all; method: immunoSEQ multiplex PCR. The table has some 120,000 clones, around 84% seen once. This specimen belongs to a study of T cell responses to AZD1222 COVID-19 vaccine. Background on the study: Whether given at about 4 or about 12 weeks, second doses were pooled.

General observations from the study: The donor group comprised mostly white British people and more females; the analysis possibly underestimated clonal diversity. After two AZD1222 doses, spike-specific TCR breadth and depth rose versus day 0.

Specimen: peripheral blood, collected on day 0 of AZD1222 vaccination. V gene TRBV5-1 combines with J gene TRBJ2-3; TRBD2 aligns across 8 bases. This clonotype was sampled from an adult in good health. CDR3 coding DNA: TGCGCCAGCAGCTTGGAAGTAGCGGGGGATACGCAGTATTTT. Encoded protein: CASSLEVAGDTQYF.